This T cell receptor (beta chain) is drawn from a study of response to subunit inactivated influenza vaccine. This CDR3 is built from 14 residues. With V trimmed by 7 bases and J by 7 bases, 10 bases remained unmatched. The V gene's germline CDR1 is MNHEY and CDR2 SMNVEV (reference sequence). This clonotype turned up a few times. TCRdb called the RT-PCR reads again in MiXCR, with one record for every CDR3 protein. The sample has more than 500,000 distinct CDR3 sequences, approximately 10% seen once. This same sample was also part of a study on T cells expressing NK-cell markers. Turning to that study: The cDNA for TCR beta came from 5'RACE template switching with UMIs. For a few donors, these clonotypes were likewise the leading ones in the CD3+CD56-NKG2C+ fraction.

The specimen comprised PBMCs from blood, sampled on the day of vaccination. The receptor comes from a middle-aged man who received an inactivated influenza vaccine. The V and J genes are TRBV27 and TRBJ2-5; 9 bases fit TRBD1. CDR3 in DNA: TGTGCCAGCACCTTAACAGGGGGCTCCGGGACCCAGTACTTC. Protein: CASTLTGGSGTQYF.